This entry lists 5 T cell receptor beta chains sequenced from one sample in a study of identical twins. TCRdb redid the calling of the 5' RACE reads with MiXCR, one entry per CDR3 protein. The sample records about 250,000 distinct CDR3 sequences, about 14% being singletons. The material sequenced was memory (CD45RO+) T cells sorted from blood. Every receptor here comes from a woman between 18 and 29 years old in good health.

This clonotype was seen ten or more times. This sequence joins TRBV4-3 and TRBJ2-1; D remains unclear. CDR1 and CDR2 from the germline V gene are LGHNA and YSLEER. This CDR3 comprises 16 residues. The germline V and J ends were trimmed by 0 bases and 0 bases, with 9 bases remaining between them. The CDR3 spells CASSQDGRSSYNEQFF. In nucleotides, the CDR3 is TGCGCCAGCAGCCAAGATGGAAGGAGCTCCTACAATGAGCAGTTCTTC.

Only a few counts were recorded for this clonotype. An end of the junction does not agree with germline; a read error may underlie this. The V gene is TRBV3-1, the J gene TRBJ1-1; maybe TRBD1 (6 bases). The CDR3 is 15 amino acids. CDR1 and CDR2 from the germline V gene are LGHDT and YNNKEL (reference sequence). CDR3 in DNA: TGTGCCAGCAGTCAAGGTTACACAGGGCTAACTGAAGCTTTCTTT. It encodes CASSQGYTGLTEAFF.

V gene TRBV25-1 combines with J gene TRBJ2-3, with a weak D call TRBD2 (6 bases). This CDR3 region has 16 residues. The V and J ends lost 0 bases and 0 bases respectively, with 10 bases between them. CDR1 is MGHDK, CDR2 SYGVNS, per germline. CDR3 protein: CASSEYGGTSTDTQYF. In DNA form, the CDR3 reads TGTGCCAGCAGTGAATATGGCGGGACTAGCACAGATACGCAGTATTTT.

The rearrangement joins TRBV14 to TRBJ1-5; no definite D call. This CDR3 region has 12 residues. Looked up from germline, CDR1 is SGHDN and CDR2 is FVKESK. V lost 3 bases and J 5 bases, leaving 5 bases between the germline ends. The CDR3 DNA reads TGTGCCAGCAGCCACGACCATCAGCCCCAGCATTTT. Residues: CASSHDHQPQHF.

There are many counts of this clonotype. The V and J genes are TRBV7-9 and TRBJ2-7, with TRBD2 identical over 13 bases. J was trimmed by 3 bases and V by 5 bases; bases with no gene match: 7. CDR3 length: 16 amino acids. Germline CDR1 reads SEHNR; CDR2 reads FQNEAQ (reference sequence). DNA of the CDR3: TGTGCCAGCAGCCATAAAGGACTAGCGGGAGACTACGAGCAGTACTTC. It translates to CASSHKGLAGDYEQYF.